A single sample is the source of the 10 T cell receptor beta chains below, sequenced in a study of OX40 agonist ivuxolimab in advanced cancers. Profiled with immunoSEQ multiplex PCR; TCRdb holds only in-frame clones, not every one. Altogether roughly 92,000 clones are present, about 83% being singletons, with the ten largest covering about 1.3%. This specimen was CD4+ or CD8+ T cells sorted from blood, taken in a trial of the OX40 agonist ivuxolimab. These TCRs come from an adult with an advanced solid tumor such as melanoma, head and neck, liver or kidney cancer.

This rearrangement joins TRBV21-1 to TRBJ2-7; the table gives TRBD1 as D, unverified against the DNA. TRBV21-1 is a pseudogene segment. This CDR3 has 12 residues. CDR3 protein: CASSQDPYEQYF. For the CDR3, the DNA is TGTGCCAGCAGCCAGGATCCCTACGAGCAGTACTTC.

Notes on this clone: The sample contains more than one DNA sequence encoding this CDR3. V usage is TRBV9 and J usage is TRBJ1-4; D is unclear. V lost 3 bases to trimming and J lost 3 bases, with 9 bases between them. Germline lookup yields CDR1 SGDLS and CDR2 YYNGEE. The CDR3 extends over 14 amino acids. The CDR3 loop reads CASSGRAANEKLFF. Here the CDR3 DNA reads TGTGCCAGCAGCGGTCGGGCGGCTAATGAAAAACTGTTTTTT.

The chain links TRBV6-1 to TRBJ2-1; 11 nucleotides align to TRBD1. The CDR3 is 17 residues long. Germline assignment: CDR1 MNHNS and CDR2 SASEGT. V was clipped by 2 bases and J by 1 base; unmatched bases: 4. The DNA of the CDR3 is TGTGCCAGCAGTGAAAGGGGACAGGGGGGTTCCTACAATGAGCAGTTCTTC. Protein product: CASSERGQGGSYNEQFF.

CDR3 coding DNA: TGCGCCAGCAGCTTGGAGGGGGCGGCTACCGGGGAGCTGTTTTTT. This encodes CASSLEGAATGELFF. The V gene is TRBV5-1, the J gene TRBJ2-2; 7 bases map to TRBD1. CDR1 SGHRS and CDR2 YFSETQ come from the germline V gene. V dropped 0 bases and J dropped 5; count of bases not matched to a gene: 4. CDR3 length: 15 amino acids.

The chain uses TRBV6-1 and TRBJ1-4; no reliable D call. The germline V gene encodes CDR1 MNHNS and CDR2 SASEGT. The CDR3 length is 13 residues. Trimming cost V 3 bases and J 8 bases, with 10 bases left between them. Written as DNA, the CDR3 is TGTGCCAGCAGTGAGTCCGTTTTAGAAAAACTGTTTTTT. Translating it yields CASSESVLEKLFF.

The rearrangement joins TRBV19 to TRBJ2-5, with a possible D match to TRBD2 (6 bases). The CDR3 contains 15 residues. Germline CDR1 and CDR2: LNHDA and SQIVND (reference sequence). The V gene lost 3 bases and the J gene lost 1 base, with 12 bases spanning the gap. CDR3 loop: CASSIWEAGQETQYF. The CDR3 bases are TGTGCCAGTAGTATTTGGGAGGCAGGCCAAGAGACCCAGTACTTC.

The chain links TRBV11-3 to TRBJ2-1, with D perhaps matching TRBD1 (6 bases). The germline CDR1 and CDR2 sequences are SGHNT and YENEEA. Trimming cost V 1 base and J 13 bases, with 17 bases left between them. This CDR3 contains 14 residues. CDR3 in DNA: TGTGCCAGCAGCTTAGTATCGGACAGCAGCATCCAGTTCTTC. Residues: CASSLVSDSSIQFF.

The genes are TRBV29-1 and TRBJ1-1; no reliable D call. The CDR3 is 13 residues long. Looked up from germline, CDR1 is SQVTM and CDR2 is ANQGSEA. V was shortened by 3 bases and J by 11 bases, with 19 bases between the two germline ends. This CDR3 reads CSVEAYSLNGAFF. The CDR3 nucleotides are TGCAGCGTTGAGGCATATTCACTCAATGGGGCTTTCTTT.

The chain carries TRBV21-1 and TRBJ2-7; TRBD1, the table's D call, lacks a check against the DNA. TRBV21-1 represents a pseudogene. The length of the CDR3 is 14 residues. CDR3 nucleotide sequence: TGTGCCAGCATCGTTAGGGGACACTCCTACGAGCAGTACTTC. Translated, it gives CASIVRGHSYEQYF.

V usage is TRBV30 and J usage is TRBJ1-4, with a weak D call TRBD1 (5 bases). Trimming removed 1 base from V and 4 bases from J, with 10 bases in between. This CDR3 is 14 amino acids long. Germline CDR1 reads GTSNPN; CDR2 reads SVGIG (reference sequence). CDR3 DNA: TGTGCCTGGAGTGGGGGCGGGAGTAATGAAAAACTGTTTTTT. It yields the protein CAWSGGGSNEKLFF.